The present T cell receptor beta chain was sequenced within a study of response to subunit inactivated influenza vaccine (dated by TCRdb to the late 2010s). A note on the overall study: Deep quantitative profiling of the T cell receptor repertoire was used in the study to follow responses to a trivalent subunit inactivated influenza vaccine.

The method behind the library was RT-PCR. The instrument given in TCRdb is Illumina HiSeq 2500. TCRdb reworked the public reads: Q25 trimming with fastp, MiXCR clone assembly, productive beta chains retained. Each entry merges the rows of one CDR3 protein and shows their most common DNA and genes. The sample table lists 530,000 or so distinct CDR3 sequences, 12% of them with a count of one. Of the sample, about 9.4% is held by the ten largest clones. General findings and caveats noted by the study authors: It was suggested by the authors that each seasonal influenza vaccination may recruit only a limited number of new T cells.

As concerns this clonotype: The antigen it binds to is not known. No base qualities exist here, and no much larger clone lies one base off it.

This specimen was PBMCs from blood, taken on the day of vaccination. This TCR was sampled from a man in his fifties who received an inactivated influenza vaccine. Donor details come from another sample of the same person, matched by shared clones.

CDR3 sequence: CASSGVGGRTTGELFF. The nucleotide sequence reads TGCGCCAGCAGTGGGGTCGGGGGGAGGACCACCGGGGAGCTGTTTTTT. Recombination connected TRBV10-1 to TRBJ2-2; TRBD2 matches 7 bases in the middle. Trimming accounts for 4 bases at V and 4 bases at J, while the number of junction bases matched to no gene is 9. The CDR3 spans 16 residues, from the cysteine through the phenylalanine. The DNA shown is the 48-base CDR3, in frame from base 1. Based on the germline V gene (reference sequence), the CDR1 and CDR2 sequences are WNHNN and SYGVQD.